These T cell receptor beta chains were read from a single sample in a study of T cells in Graves' hyperthyroidism and ophthalmopathy. Each CDR3 protein gets one entry after TCRdb re-called the multiplex PCR reads with MiXCR. The sample consists of about 640,000 distinct CDR3 sequences, around 21% of them appearing once. Sequenced sample: blood. These receptors all come from a man aged 25 to 40 with Graves' ophthalmopathy. Both conserved end residues are part of each CDR3. The order of the fields is V gene, J gene, clone size, D gene, CDR3 protein, CDR3 DNA. D genes are given only for firm matches. For some rows the clone size is stated as once, few or many, or as a class when expanded; others skip it.

V: TRBV5-1
J: TRBJ1-2
size: many
D: TRBD1
CDR3: CASSNAGTGRSTYGYTF
DNA: TGCGCCAGCAGCAATGCCGGGACAGGGAGGTCGACCTATGGCTACACCTTC

V: TRBV20-1
J: TRBJ2-7
size: -
D: TRBD2
CDR3: CSARGTSGRPGEQYF
DNA: TGCAGTGCTAGGGGGACTAGCGGGAGACCTGGGGAGCAGTACTTC

V: TRBV15
J: TRBJ1-5
size: -
D: -
CDR3: CATSRVLGVAQPQHF
DNA: TGTGCCACCAGCAGAGTCTTAGGGGTAGCTCAGCCCCAGCATTTT

V: TRBV5-1
J: TRBJ1-2
size: once
D: TRBD1
CDR3: CASSSAGGARYGYTF
DNA: TGCGCCAGCAGCTCCGCAGGGGGCGCTCGGTATGGCTACACCTTC

V: TRBV2
J: TRBJ2-3
size: many
D: -
CDR3: CASVDGGTDTQYF
DNA: TGTGCCAGCGTCGACGGAGGCACAGATACGCAGTATTTT

V: TRBV6-1
J: TRBJ1-5
size: -
D: -
CDR3: CASSIAPDISNQPQHF
DNA: TGTGCCAGCTCTATAGCGCCAGACATTAGCAATCAGCCCCAGCATTTT

V: TRBV19
J: TRBJ2-7
size: -
D: -
CDR3: CASSIIGPRGRRAGASTEEQYF
DNA: TGTGCCAGTAGTATCATTGGTCCCAGGGGGCGCCGAGCGGGAGCGTCAACTGAAGAGCAGTACTTC

V: TRBV7-2
J: TRBJ2-5
size: -
D: -
CDR3: CASSQPGRERGETQYF
DNA: TGCGCCAGCAGCCAACCGGGTCGGGAGAGAGGAGAGACCCAGTACTTC

V: TRBV7-6
J: TRBJ2-7
size: many
D: TRBD1
CDR3: CASSLWTGGEQYF
DNA: TGTGCCAGCAGCCTCTGGACAGGGGGCGAGCAGTACTTC

V: TRBV11-2
J: TRBJ2-7
size: -
D: -
CDR3: CASSSHSELYEQYF
DNA: TGTGCCAGCAGCTCGCATTCGGAGCTGTACGAGCAGTACTTC

V: TRBV29-1
J: TRBJ2-7
size: few
D: -
CDR3: CSVLRGGVREQYF
DNA: TGCAGCGTTCTGCGAGGGGGGGTACGCGAGCAGTACTTC

V: TRBV15
J: TRBJ1-6
size: -
D: -
CDR3: CATSREQQNSPLHF
DNA: TGTGCCACCAGCAGAGAACAGCAGAATTCACCCCTCCACTTT

V: TRBV5-4
J: TRBJ2-1
size: -
D: TRBD2
CDR3: CATRTSGRAGEQFF
DNA: TGTGCCACCCGGACTAGCGGGAGGGCGGGTGAGCAGTTCTTC

V: TRBV11-2
J: TRBJ2-5
size: many
D: TRBD2
CDR3: CASSLVVPASGRAEETQYF
DNA: TGTGCCAGCAGCTTAGTAGTTCCGGCTAGCGGGAGGGCCGAGGAGACCCAGTACTTC

V: TRBV3-1
J: TRBJ2-2
size: -
D: -
CDR3: CAGSQLGGLAGAGELFF
DNA: TGTGCCGGCAGCCAACTCGGGGGTCTAGCTGGGGCCGGGGAGCTGTTTTTT

V: TRBV5-1
J: TRBJ2-1
size: -
D: -
CDR3: CASSLQQGEYNEQFF
DNA: TGCGCCAGCAGCTTGCAGCAAGGGGAGTACAATGAGCAGTTCTTC

V: TRBV15
J: TRBJ2-7
size: -
D: -
CDR3: CATSRDHTESEQYF
DNA: TGTGCCACCAGCAGAGATCATACGGAGTCCGAGCAGTACTTC

V: TRBV6-2/TRBV6-3
J: TRBJ2-7
size: -
D: -
CDR3: CASSYSRAASSYEQYF
DNA: TGTGCCAGCAGTTACTCGAGGGCAGCGAGCTCCTACGAGCAGTACTTC

V: TRBV2
J: TRBJ1-4
size: -
D: -
CDR3: CASNLKATNEKLFF
DNA: TGTGCCAGCAACCTTAAAGCAACTAATGAAAAACTGTTTTTT

V: TRBV5-1
J: TRBJ2-3
size: -
D: -
CDR3: CASSRGSGSSTDTQYF
DNA: TGCGCCAGCAGCCGGGGTAGCGGCTCTAGCACAGATACGCAGTATTTT

V: TRBV2
J: TRBJ1-4
size: -
D: TRBD1
CDR3: CASRLDREFPEANEKLFF
DNA: TGTGCCAGCAGATTGGACAGGGAGTTTCCTGAGGCTAATGAAAAACTGTTTTTT